This T cell receptor beta chain stems from a study of PD-L1 blockade in urothelial cancer. In the study overall: It was around 2014 that patients started atezolizumab at 1,200 mg intravenously every 3 weeks. Study outcomes and limitations: Below-median pretreatment blood TCR clonality was associated with improved progression-free and overall survival.

Into every PCR, synthetic TCR analog templates were spiked. Method: immunoSEQ multiplex PCR; TCRdb's copy keeps in-frame clones and lacks some. The sample has around 45,000 clones; around 89% are singletons. As regards this clone: No antigen is known for it.

Germline CDR1 MNHEY, CDR2 SVGAGI. The V segment lost 0 bases and the J segment 9 bases; nucleotides outside the gene matches: 6. The CDR3 loop spans 16 amino acids. This receptor was taken from a woman aged 55-75 years with urothelial cancer. The sample consisted of PBMCs, taken around atezolizumab (anti-PD-L1) treatment. The chain links TRBV6-5 to TRBJ2-3; TRBD2 aligns across 13 bases. CDR3 DNA: TGTGCCAGCAGTTACTCGAGACTAGCGGGGGGCCTCACGCAGTATTTT. Encoded protein: CASSYSRLAGGLTQYF.